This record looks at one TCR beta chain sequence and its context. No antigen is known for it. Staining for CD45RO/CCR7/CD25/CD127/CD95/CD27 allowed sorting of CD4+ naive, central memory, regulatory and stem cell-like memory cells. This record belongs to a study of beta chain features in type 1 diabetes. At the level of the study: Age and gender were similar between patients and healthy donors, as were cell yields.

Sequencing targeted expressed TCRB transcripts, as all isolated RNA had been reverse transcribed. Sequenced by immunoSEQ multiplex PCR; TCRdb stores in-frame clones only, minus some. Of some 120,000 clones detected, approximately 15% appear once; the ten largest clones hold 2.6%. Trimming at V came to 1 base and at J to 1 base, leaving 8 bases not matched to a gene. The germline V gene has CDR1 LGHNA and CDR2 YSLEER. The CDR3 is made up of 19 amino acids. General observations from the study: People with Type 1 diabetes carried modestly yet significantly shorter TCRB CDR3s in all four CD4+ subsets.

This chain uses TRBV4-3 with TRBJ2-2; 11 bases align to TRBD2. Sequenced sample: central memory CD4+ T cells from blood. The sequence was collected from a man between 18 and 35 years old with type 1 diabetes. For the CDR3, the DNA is TGCGCCAGCAGCCAAGTAGTACTAGCGGGGGCCTGGAACACCGGGGAGCTGTTTTTT. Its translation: CASSQVVLAGAWNTGELFF.